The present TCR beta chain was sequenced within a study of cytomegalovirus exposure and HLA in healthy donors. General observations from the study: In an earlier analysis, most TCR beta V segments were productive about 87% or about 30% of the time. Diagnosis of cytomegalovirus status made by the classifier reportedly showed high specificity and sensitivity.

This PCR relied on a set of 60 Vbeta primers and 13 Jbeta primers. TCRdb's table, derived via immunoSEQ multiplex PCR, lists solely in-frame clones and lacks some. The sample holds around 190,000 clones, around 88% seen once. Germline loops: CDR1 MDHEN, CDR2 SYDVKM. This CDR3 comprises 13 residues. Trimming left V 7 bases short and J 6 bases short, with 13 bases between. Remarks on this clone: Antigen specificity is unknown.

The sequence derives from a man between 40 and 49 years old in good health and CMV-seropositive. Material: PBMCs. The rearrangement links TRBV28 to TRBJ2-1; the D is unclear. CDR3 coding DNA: TGTGCCAGCACCTCCCCGAGTGTCAATGAGCAGTTCTTC. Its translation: CASTSPSVNEQFF.